The entry that follows covers one T cell receptor (beta chain) sequence. Its cognate antigen is unknown. The data were obtained in a study of CD8+CD57+ T cells in acquired aplastic anemia. Across the study: An average of around 3.5 ug of DNA was obtained from sorted CD4+ and CD8+ cells. Study-wide points: Controls did not differ significantly from patients in CD8+ Simpson's diversity. Patients and controls shared twenty-nine CD8+ CDR3 sequences.

For CDR3 and TCR beta VDJ profiling, genomic DNA was the template used. TCRdb re-called the reads with MiXCR, one entry per CDR3 protein. The repertoire has just over 400,000 distinct CDR3 sequences, under 80% of them found once; the top ten carry 4%. Germline assignment: CDR1 DFQATT and CDR2 SNEGSKA (reference sequence). V was cut by 2 bases and J by 5 bases, with 6 bases left in between. This CDR3 contains 11 residues. The receptor comes from a human donor in good health, serving as a control. Specimen: sorted CD4+, CD8+, or CD8+CD57+ T cells (not recorded which) from PBMCs. The genes are TRBV20-1 and TRBJ2-5; possibly TRBD2 for D (6 bases). For the CDR3, the DNA is TGCAGTGCTAGACTAGCGGAGACCCAGTACTTC. It translates to CSARLAETQYF.